Described below is a single TCR beta chain sequence and its context. The antigen is undetermined. Generated by immunoSEQ multiplex PCR, the TCRdb table keeps only in-frame clones and is missing some. The sample includes some 200,000 clones, approximately 93% of them seen just once. The data belong to a study of T cell responses to AZD1222 COVID-19 vaccine. Per germline, CDR1 SGHAT and CDR2 FQNNGV. This CDR3 is built from 12 residues. The V end lost 5 bases, the J end lost 11 bases, and 15 bases lay between the germline ends. Study-wide results and limits: Baseline seropositivity occurred in only a handful of AZD1222 recipients. Vaccine-associated CD4 TCRs ranged over spike, dominating at 160-218 and 743-854.

The sample was peripheral blood, taken on day 0 of AZD1222 vaccination. The chain employs TRBV11-2 and TRBJ1-1, with a tentative D call TRBD1 (5 bases). The sequence came from an adult in good health. CDR3 bases: TGTGCCAGCAGCCCCCGGTTCCCAGGGGCTTTCTTT. It encodes CASSPRFPGAFF.